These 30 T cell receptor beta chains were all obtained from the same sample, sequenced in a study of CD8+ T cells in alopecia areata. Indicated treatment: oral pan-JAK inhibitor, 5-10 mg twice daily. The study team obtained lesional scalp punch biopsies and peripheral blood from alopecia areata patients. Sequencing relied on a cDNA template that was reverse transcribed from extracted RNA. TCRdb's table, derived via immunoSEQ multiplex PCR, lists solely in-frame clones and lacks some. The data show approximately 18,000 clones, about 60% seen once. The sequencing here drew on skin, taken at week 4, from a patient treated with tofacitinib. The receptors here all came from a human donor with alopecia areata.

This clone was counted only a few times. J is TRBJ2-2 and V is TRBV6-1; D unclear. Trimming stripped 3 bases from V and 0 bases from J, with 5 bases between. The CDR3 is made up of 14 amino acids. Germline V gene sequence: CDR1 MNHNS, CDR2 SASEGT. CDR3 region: CASSDQTNTGELFF. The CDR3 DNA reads TGTGCCAGCAGTGACCAGACGAACACCGGGGAGCTGTTTTTT.

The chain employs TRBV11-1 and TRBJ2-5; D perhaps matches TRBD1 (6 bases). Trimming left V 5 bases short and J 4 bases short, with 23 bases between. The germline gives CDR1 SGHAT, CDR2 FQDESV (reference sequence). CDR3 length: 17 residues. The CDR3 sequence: CASSVQGRWVPRETQYF. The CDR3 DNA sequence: TGTGCCAGCAGCGTACAGGGAAGGTGGGTCCCAAGAGAGACCCAGTACTTC.

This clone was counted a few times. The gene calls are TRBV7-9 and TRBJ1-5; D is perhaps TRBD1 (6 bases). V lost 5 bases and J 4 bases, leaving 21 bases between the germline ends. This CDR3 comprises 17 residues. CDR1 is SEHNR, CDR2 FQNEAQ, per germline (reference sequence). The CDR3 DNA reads TGTGCCAGCAGCCCCATGGGGGGGGCAGGAGGGAATCAGCCCCAGCATTTT. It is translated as CASSPMGGAGGNQPQHF.

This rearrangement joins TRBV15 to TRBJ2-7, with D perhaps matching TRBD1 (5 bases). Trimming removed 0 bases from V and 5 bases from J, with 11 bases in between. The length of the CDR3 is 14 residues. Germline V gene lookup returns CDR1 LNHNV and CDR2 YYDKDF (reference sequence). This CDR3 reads CATSREGRIHEQYF. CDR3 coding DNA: TGTGCCACCAGCAGAGAGGGGCGGATTCACGAGCAGTACTTC.

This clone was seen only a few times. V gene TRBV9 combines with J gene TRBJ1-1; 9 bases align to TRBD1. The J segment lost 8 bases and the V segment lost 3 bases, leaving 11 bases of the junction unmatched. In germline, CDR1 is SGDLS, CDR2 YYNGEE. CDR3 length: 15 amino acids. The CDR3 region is CASSDKRTGDKEAFF. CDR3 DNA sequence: TGTGCCAGCAGCGACAAAAGGACAGGGGACAAGGAAGCTTTCTTT.

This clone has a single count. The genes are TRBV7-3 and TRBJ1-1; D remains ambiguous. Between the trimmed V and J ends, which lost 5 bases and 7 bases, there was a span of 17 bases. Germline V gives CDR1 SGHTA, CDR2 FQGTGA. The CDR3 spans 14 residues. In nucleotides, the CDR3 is TGTGCCAGCAGCGCTGGTAATTTCGGTGGTGAAGCTTTCTTT. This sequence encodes CASSAGNFGGEAFF. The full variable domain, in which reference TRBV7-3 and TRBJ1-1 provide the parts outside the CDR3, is GAGVSQTPSNKVTEKGKYVELRCDPISGHTALYWYRQSLGQGPEFLIYFQGTGAADDSGLPNDRFFAVRPEGSVSTLKIQRTERGDSAVYLCASSAGNFGGEAFFGQGTRLTVV.

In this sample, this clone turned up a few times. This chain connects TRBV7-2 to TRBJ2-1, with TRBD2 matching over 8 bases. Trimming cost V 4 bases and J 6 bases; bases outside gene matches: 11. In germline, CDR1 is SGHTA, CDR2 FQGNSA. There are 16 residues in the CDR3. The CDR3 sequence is CASSSRVGLGRNEQFF. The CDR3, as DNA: TGTGCCAGCAGCTCGCGGGTGGGACTAGGACGCAATGAGCAGTTCTTC.

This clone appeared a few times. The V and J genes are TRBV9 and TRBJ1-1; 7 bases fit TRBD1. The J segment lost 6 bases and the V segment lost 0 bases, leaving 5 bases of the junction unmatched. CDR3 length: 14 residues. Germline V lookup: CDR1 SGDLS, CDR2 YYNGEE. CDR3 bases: TGTGCCAGCAGCGTAGTAGTGGGACAGCCTGAAGCTTTCTTT. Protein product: CASSVVVGQPEAFF.

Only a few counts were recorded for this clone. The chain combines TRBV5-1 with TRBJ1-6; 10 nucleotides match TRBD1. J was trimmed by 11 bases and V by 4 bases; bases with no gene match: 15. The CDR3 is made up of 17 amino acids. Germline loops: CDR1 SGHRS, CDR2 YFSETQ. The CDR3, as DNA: TGCGCCAGCAGCCTTGATTACTCCGGGACAGGGGACGCACCCCTCCACTTT. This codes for CASSLDYSGTGDAPLHF.

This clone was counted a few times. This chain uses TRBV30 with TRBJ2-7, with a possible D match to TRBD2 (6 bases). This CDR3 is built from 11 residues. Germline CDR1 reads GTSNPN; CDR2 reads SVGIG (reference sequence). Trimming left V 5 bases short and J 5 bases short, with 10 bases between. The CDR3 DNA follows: TGTGCCTGGGGGCGGGGAAACGAGCAGTACTTC. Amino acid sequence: CAWGRGNEQYF.

The DNA of the CDR3 is TGTGCCAGCAGCTTAGCAGCGGGACAGGAACTCCAAGAGACCCAGTACTTC. Translating gives CASSLAAGQELQETQYF. V is TRBV7-6 and J is TRBJ2-5, with D perhaps TRBD1 (8 bases). Trimming shortened V by 0 bases and J by 1 base, and 15 bases separated the two germline ends. The V gene's germline CDR1 is SGHVS and CDR2 FNYEAQ. The CDR3 extends over 17 amino acids.

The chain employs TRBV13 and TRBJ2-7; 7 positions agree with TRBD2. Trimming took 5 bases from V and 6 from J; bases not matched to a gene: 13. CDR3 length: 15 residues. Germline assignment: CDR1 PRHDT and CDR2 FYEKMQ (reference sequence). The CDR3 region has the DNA TGTGCCAGCAGCCGAGGGACTATGGGTGTGGCCGAGCAGTACTTC. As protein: CASSRGTMGVAEQYF.

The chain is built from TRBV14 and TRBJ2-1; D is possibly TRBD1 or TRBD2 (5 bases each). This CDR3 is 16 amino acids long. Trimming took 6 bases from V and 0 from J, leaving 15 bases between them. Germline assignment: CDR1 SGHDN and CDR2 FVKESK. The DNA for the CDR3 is TGTGCCAGCAGTGCCGTGAGGGGCCGCTCCTACAATGAGCAGTTCTTC. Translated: CASSAVRGRSYNEQFF.

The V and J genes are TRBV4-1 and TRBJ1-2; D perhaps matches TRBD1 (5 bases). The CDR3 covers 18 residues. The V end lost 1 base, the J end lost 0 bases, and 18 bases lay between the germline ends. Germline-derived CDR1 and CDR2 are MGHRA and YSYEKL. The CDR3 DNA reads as TGCGCCAGCAGCCAAGGGGGGTTGCCCCAAATTTCTAACTATGGCTACACCTTC. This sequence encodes CASSQGGLPQISNYGYTF.

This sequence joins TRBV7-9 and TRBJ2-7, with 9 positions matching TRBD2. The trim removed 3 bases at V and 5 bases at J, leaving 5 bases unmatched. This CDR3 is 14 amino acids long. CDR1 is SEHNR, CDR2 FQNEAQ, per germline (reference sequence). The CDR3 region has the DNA TGTGCCAGCAGCTTTCCCGGGACTAGCCACGAGCAGTACTTC. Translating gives CASSFPGTSHEQYF.

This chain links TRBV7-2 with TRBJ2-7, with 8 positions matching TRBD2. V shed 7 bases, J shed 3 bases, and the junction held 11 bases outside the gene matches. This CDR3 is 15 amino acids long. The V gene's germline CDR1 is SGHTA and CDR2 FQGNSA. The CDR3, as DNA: TGTGCCAGCACCCACCGGGGGGGGTCCGACTACGAGCAGTACTTC. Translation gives CASTHRGGSDYEQYF. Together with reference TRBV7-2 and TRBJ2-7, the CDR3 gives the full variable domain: GAGVSQSPSNKVTEKGKDVELRCDPISGHTALYWYRQSLGQGLEFLIYFQGNSAPDKSGLPSDRFSAERTGGSVSTLTIQRTQQEDSAVYLCASTHRGGSDYEQYFGPGTRLTVT.

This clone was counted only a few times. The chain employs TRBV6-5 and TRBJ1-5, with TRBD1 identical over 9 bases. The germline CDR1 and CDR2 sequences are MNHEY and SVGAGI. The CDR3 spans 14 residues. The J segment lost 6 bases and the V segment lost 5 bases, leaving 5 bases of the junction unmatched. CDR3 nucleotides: TGTGCCAGCAGTCGGACAGGGGACCTTCAGCCCCAGCATTTT. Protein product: CASSRTGDLQPQHF.

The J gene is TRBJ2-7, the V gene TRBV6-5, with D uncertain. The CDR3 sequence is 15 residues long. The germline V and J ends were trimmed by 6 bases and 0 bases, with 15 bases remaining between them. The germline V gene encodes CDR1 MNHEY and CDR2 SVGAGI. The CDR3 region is CASSPYETSSYEQYF. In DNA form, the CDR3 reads TGTGCCAGCAGCCCCTACGAGACAAGCTCCTACGAGCAGTACTTC.

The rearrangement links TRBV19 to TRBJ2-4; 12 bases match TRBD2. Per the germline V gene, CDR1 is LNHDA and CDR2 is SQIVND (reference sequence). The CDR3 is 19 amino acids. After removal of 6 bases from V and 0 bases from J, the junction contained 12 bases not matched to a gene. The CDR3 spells CASRPPTSGGALAKNIQYF. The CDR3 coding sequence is TGTGCCAGTAGACCCCCGACTAGCGGGGGAGCACTAGCCAAAAACATTCAGTACTTC.

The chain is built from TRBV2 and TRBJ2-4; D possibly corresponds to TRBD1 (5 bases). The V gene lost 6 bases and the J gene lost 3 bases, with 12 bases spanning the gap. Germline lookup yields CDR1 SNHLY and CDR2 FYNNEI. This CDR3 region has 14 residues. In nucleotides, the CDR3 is TGTGCCAGCAGAGACAGTGTAGGCAAAAACATTCAGTACTTC. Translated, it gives CASRDSVGKNIQYF. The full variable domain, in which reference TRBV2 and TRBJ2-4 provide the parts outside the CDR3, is EPEVTQTPSHQVTQMGQEVILRCVPISNHLYFYWYRQILGQKVEFLVSFYNNEISEKSEIFDDQFSVERPDGSNFTLKIRSTKLEDSAMYFCASRDSVGKNIQYFGAGTRLSVL.

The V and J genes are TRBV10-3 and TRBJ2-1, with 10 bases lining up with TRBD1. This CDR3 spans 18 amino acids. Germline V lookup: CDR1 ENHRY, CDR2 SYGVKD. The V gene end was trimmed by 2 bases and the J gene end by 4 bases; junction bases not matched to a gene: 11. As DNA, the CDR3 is TGTGCCATCAGTGAGGGGATACCGGGACAGGGGCTTTACAATGAGCAGTTCTTC. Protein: CAISEGIPGQGLYNEQFF.

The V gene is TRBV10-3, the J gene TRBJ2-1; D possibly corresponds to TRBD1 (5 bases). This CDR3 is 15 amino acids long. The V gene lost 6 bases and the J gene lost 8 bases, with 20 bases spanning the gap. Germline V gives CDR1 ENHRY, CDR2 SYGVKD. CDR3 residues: CAIRHTGLGNDEQFF. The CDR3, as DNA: TGTGCCATCAGGCACACAGGTCTGGGGAACGATGAGCAGTTCTTC.

The CDR3 sequence is CASSYGTGKDSPLHF. DNA of the CDR3: TGCGCCAGCAGTTACGGGACAGGGAAGGATTCACCCCTCCACTTT. The rearrangement uses TRBV5-1 and TRBJ1-6; 9 bases map to TRBD1. CDR1 SGHRS and CDR2 YFSETQ come from the germline V gene. The CDR3 extends over 15 amino acids. V trimming: 5 bases; J trimming: 8 bases; junction bases outside the gene matches: 8.

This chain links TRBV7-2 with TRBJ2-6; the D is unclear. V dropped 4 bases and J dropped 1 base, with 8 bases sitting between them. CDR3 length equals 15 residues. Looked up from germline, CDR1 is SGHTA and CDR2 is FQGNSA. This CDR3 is CASSSGQSGANVLTF. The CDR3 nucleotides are TGTGCCAGCAGCTCTGGTCAGTCTGGGGCCAACGTCCTGACTTTC. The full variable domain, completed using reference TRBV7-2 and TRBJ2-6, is GAGVSQSPSNKVTEKGKDVELRCDPISGHTALYWYRQSLGQGLEFLIYFQGNSAPDKSGLPSDRFSAERTGGSVSTLTIQRTQQEDSAVYLCASSSGQSGANVLTFGAGSRLTVL.

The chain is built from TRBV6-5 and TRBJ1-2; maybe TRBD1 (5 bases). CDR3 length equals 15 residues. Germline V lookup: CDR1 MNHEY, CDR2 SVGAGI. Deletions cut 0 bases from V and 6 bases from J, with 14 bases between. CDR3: CASSYSGGYTHGYTF. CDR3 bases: TGTGCCAGCAGTTACTCGGGGGGATACACCCATGGCTACACCTTC.

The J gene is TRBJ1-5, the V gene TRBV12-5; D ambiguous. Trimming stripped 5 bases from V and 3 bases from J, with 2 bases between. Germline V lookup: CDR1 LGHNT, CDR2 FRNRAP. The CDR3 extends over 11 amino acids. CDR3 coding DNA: TGTGCTAGTGGTCCCAATCAGCCCCAGCATTTT. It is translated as CASGPNQPQHF.

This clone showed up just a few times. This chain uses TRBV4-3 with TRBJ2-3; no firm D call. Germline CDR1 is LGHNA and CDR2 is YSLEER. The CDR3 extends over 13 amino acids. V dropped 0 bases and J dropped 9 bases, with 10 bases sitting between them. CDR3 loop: CASSQDPGPTQYF. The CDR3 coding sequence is TGCGCCAGCAGCCAAGACCCCGGTCCGACGCAGTATTTT.

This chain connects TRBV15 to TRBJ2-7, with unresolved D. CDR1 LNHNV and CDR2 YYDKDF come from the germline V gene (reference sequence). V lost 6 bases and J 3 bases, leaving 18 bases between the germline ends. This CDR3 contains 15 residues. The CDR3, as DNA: TGTGCCACCAGTCCCCCCGGGCCACGGAGCTACGAGCAGTACTTC. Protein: CATSPPGPRSYEQYF.

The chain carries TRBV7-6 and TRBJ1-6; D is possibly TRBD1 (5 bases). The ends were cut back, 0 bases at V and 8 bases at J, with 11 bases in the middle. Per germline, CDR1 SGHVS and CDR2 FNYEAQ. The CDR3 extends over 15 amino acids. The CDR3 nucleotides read TGTGCCAGCAGCTTAGCGCTGGGGGGGTATTCACCCCTCCACTTT. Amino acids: CASSLALGGYSPLHF.

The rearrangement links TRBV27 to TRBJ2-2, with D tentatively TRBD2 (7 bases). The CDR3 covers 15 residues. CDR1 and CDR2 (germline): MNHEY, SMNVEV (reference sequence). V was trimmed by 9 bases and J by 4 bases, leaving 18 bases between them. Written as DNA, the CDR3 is TGTGCCAGTCGGCGTGGGGGGGCCGTCACCGGGGAGCTGTTTTTT. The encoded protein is CASRRGGAVTGELFF.